The next 4 T cell receptor beta chains were all read from a single sample in a study of breast tumors, draining lymph nodes, adjacent tissues. The lymph nodes were axillary draining lymph nodes from breast cancer patients. TCRdb independently ran MiXCR on the multiplex PCR reads; one entry per CDR3 protein. This table has fewer than 250,000 distinct CDR3 sequences, about 32% appearing once. The material sequenced was axillary lymph node tissue. All receptors derive from a female donor with breast cancer. Some clones in this sample may be carry-over from other donors' samples.

In this sample, this clonotype turned up many times. The rearrangement joins TRBV7-3 to TRBJ2-1, with 8 bases lining up with TRBD1. The trim removed 0 bases at V and 5 bases at J, leaving 3 bases unmatched. The CDR3 is made up of 15 amino acids. CDR1 SGHTA and CDR2 FQGTGA come from the germline V gene. The CDR3 region is CASSLTGQANNEQFF. CDR3 DNA: TGTGCCAGCAGCTTAACGGGACAGGCGAACAATGAGCAGTTCTTC.

This clonotype appeared many times. This sequence joins TRBV7-9 and TRBJ2-7; D unclear. Trimming removed 1 base from V and 3 bases from J, with 13 bases in between. CDR3 length equals 15 residues. The germline gives CDR1 SEHNR, CDR2 FQNEAQ (reference sequence). CDR3 amino acids: CASSLVFGRLYEQYF. CDR3 DNA: TGTGCCAGCAGCTTAGTATTTGGGCGGCTCTACGAGCAGTACTTC.

The CDR3 here is CSARRSSGSSDQETQYF. The CDR3 DNA is TGCAGTGCTAGACGGTCTAGCGGGTCCTCTGACCAAGAGACCCAGTACTTC. The V and J genes are TRBV20-1 and TRBJ2-5; TRBD2 aligns across 8 bases. V was clipped by 2 bases and J by 0 bases; unmatched bases: 11. The CDR3 has 17 residues. CDR1 DFQATT and CDR2 SNEGSKA come from the germline V gene (reference sequence).

This clonotype was picked up many times. V usage is TRBV19 and J usage is TRBJ1-5, with D unresolved. The germline CDR1 and CDR2 sequences are LNHDA and SQIVND (reference sequence). The CDR3 consists of 12 residues. V was shortened by 4 bases and J by 3 bases, with 4 bases between the two germline ends. In nucleotides, the CDR3 is TGTGCCAGTAGTAGAGCCAATCAGCCCCAGCATTTT. Translation gives CASSRANQPQHF.